This entry lists 18 T cell receptor beta chains sequenced from one sample in a study of CD4 T cells in relation to SARS-CoV-2 and coronaviruses. Sequencing was performed with immunoSEQ multiplex PCR; in TCRdb, only in-frame clones are kept and a portion is missing. Of some 43,000 clones in the sample, about 80% were seen once. Which antigens these TCRs recognize remains unknown. The sequencing input was naive CD4+ T cells from PBMCs, cultured in vitro. Subset of the sample: naive CD4+ T cells isolated by negative enrichment. These receptors were taken from an adult with COVID-19.

The rearrangement uses TRBV21-1 and TRBJ2-1; TRBD2 is taken as the D call from the table, unchecked against the DNA. TRBV21-1 is a documented pseudogene. This CDR3 is 20 amino acids long. The CDR3 nucleotides are TGTGCCAGCAGCAAAGTAGCGGTAGCGGCCGGGGGTGTGTCCAACAATGAGCAGTTCTTC. Its protein product is CASSKVAVAAGGVSNNEQFF.

This rearrangement joins TRBV14 to TRBJ2-7; 7 bases line up with TRBD1. The CDR3 is made up of 12 amino acids. Germline-derived CDR1 and CDR2 are SGHDN and FVKESK. With V trimmed by 4 bases and J by 3 bases, 0 bases remained unmatched. The CDR3 nucleotides read TGTGCCAGCAGCCGACAGGGCTACGAGCAGTACTTC. It specifies CASSRQGYEQYF. The entire variable domain, with the rest obtained from reference TRBV14 and TRBJ2-7, is as follows: EAGVTQFPSHSVIEKGQTVTLRCDPISGHDNLYWYRRVMGKEIKFLLHFVKESKQDESGMPNNRFLAERTGGTYSTLKVQPAELEDSGVYFCASSRQGYEQYFGPGTRLTVT.

The rearrangement links TRBV5-1 to TRBJ2-3, with D unclear. With 0 bases removed from V and 3 bases from J, the gap between germline ends came to 14 bases. Germline lookup yields CDR1 SGHRS and CDR2 YFSETQ. The length of the CDR3 is 16 residues. The CDR3 here is CASSLVRARSTDTQYF. CDR3 coding DNA: TGCGCCAGCAGCTTGGTTCGAGCGCGATCTACAGATACGCAGTATTTT.

This chain links TRBV7-9 with TRBJ2-3, with TRBD1 as a possible D gene (6 bases). Trimming pared 1 base from V and 1 base from J, leaving 15 bases between. The CDR3 covers 17 residues. Germline values: CDR1 SEHNR, CDR2 FQNEAQ (reference sequence). In DNA, the CDR3 is TGTGCCAGCAGCTTAGAGGGACAAATACGTCGCACAGATACGCAGTATTTT. Its protein is CASSLEGQIRRTDTQYF.

The J gene is TRBJ2-3, the V gene TRBV28; possible D gene TRBD2, 5 bases. V was clipped by 6 bases and J by 1 base, with 5 bases between them. Germline V CDR1 and CDR2: MDHEN, SYDVKM. This CDR3 has 12 residues. The CDR3 region is CASSGGTDTQYF. CDR3 sequence (DNA): TGTGCCAGCAGCGGGGGCACAGATACGCAGTATTTT.

This chain uses TRBV6-2 or TRBV6-3 with TRBJ2-1; maybe TRBD1 (8 bases). V lost 2 bases and J 0 bases, leaving 17 bases between the germline ends. Germline-derived CDR1 and CDR2 are MNHEY and SVGEGT. The CDR3 is 18 amino acids. CDR3 region: CASSYAPGGGSSYNEQFF. The CDR3 bases are TGTGCCAGCAGTTACGCCCCAGGGGGCGGGAGCTCCTACAATGAGCAGTTCTTC.

V usage is TRBV12-3 or TRBV12-4 and J usage is TRBJ2-1; the D is unclear. The CDR3 runs to 11 residues. Trimming left V 3 bases short and J 9 bases short, with 6 bases between. CDR3 in DNA: TGTGCCAGCAGTTTTTATGGTGAGCAGTTCTTC. Translated, it gives CASSFYGEQFF.

The rearrangement joins TRBV28 to TRBJ2-2; D may correspond to TRBD1 or TRBD2 (6 bases each). The CDR3 contains 15 residues. Trimming took off 2 bases at V and 5 bases at J, with 12 bases between the two ends. CDR1 and CDR2 from the germline V gene are MDHEN and SYDVKM. This CDR3 reads CASSLPLGGTGELFF. CDR3 DNA: TGTGCCAGCAGTTTACCCTTAGGGGGGACCGGGGAGCTGTTTTTT.

The V and J genes are TRBV11-2 and TRBJ2-7; 11 bases are a match to TRBD1. Unmatched junction bases numbered 2, after V lost 1 base and J lost 6 bases. The germline V gene encodes CDR1 SGHAT and CDR2 FQNNGV. This CDR3 has 14 residues. The CDR3 sequence: CASSLVGTGGEQYF. The CDR3 coding sequence is TGTGCCAGCAGCTTAGTAGGGACAGGGGGCGAGCAGTACTTC. The variable domain in full, with the rest retrieved from reference TRBV11-2 and TRBJ2-7, is EAGVAQSPRYKIIEKRQSVAFWCNPISGHATLYWYQQILGQGPKLLIQFQNNGVVDDSQLPKDRFSAERLKGVDSTLKIQPAKLEDSAVYLCASSLVGTGGEQYFGPGTRLTVT.

This chain's CDR3 is CASSLRGDYGYTF. The CDR3 DNA is TGTGCCAGCAGTTTACGGGGTGACTATGGCTACACCTTC. This chain links TRBV27 with TRBJ1-2; no definite D call. Germline CDR1 and CDR2: MNHEY and SMNVEV (reference sequence). V dropped 2 bases and J dropped 3 bases, with 7 bases sitting between them. CDR3 size: 13 residues.

This clone was observed once. The chain employs TRBV24-1 and TRBJ1-3; D perhaps matches TRBD1 (5 bases). In germline, CDR1 is KGHDR, CDR2 SFDVKD. The CDR3 has 19 residues. Deletions cut 3 bases from V and 0 bases from J, with 20 bases between. CDR3 in amino acids: CATSDKFTGRDNSGNTIYF. As DNA, the CDR3 is TGTGCCACCAGTGATAAATTTACCGGCAGGGATAACTCTGGAAACACCATATATTTT.

This chain links TRBV5-1 with TRBJ2-7; possibly TRBD1 for D (6 bases). Trimming pared 0 bases from V and 3 bases from J, leaving 7 bases between. CDR3 length equals 13 residues. CDR1 SGHRS and CDR2 YFSETQ come from the germline V gene. The chain's CDR3 is CASSLDRDYEQYF. In DNA form, the CDR3 reads TGCGCCAGCAGCTTGGACAGGGACTACGAGCAGTACTTC.

V usage is TRBV2 and J usage is TRBJ2-1, with 9 bases matching TRBD2. The CDR3 contains 15 residues. The V and J ends lost 3 bases and 2 bases, in that order; junction bases with no gene match: 2. Germline V gene data show CDR1 as SNHLY and CDR2 as FYNNEI. The CDR3 DNA sequence: TGTGCCAGCAGTGAGATAGCGGGGGCCTACAATGAGCAGTTCTTC. Translating it yields CASSEIAGAYNEQFF.

This rearrangement joins TRBV11-1 to TRBJ1-3, with no clear D. The CDR3 consists of 13 residues. Trimming took off 4 bases at V and 0 bases at J, with 4 bases between the two ends. Germline CDR1 and CDR2: SGHAT and FQDESV (reference sequence). CDR3 in DNA: TGTGCCAGCAGCTGGACCTCTGGAAACACCATATATTTT. Translating it yields CASSWTSGNTIYF.

The chain joins TRBV5-1 to TRBJ2-5, with 7 bases aligning to TRBD1. Germline V lookup: CDR1 SGHRS, CDR2 YFSETQ. This CDR3 contains 15 residues. The V segment lost 0 bases and the J segment 5 bases; nucleotides outside the gene matches: 7. CDR3: CASSLGQGGRETQYF. CDR3 in DNA: TGCGCCAGCAGCTTGGGACAGGGCGGTCGGGAGACCCAGTACTTC.

The V call is TRBV27, the J call TRBJ2-7; 9 nucleotides agree with TRBD2. This CDR3 has 13 amino acids. V shed 9 bases and J 3 bases; nucleotides not matched to a gene: 6. Looked up from germline, CDR1 is MNHEY and CDR2 is SMNVEV (reference sequence). The DNA for the CDR3 is TGTGCCAGAACAAGCGGGAGGAACTACGAGCAGTACTTC. Amino acid sequence: CARTSGRNYEQYF.

The chain couples TRBV6-5 to TRBJ2-1, with 12 positions matching TRBD2. J was trimmed by 6 bases and V by 4 bases; bases with no gene match: 4. CDR3 length: 15 amino acids. Per the germline V gene, CDR1 is MNHEY and CDR2 is SVGAGI. The DNA of the CDR3 is TGTGCCAGCAGTTCCGGACTAGCGGGAAGCAATGAGCAGTTCTTC. This gives the protein CASSSGLAGSNEQFF.

The CDR3 reads CASSYGTTYEQYF. The CDR3 nucleotides are TGTGCCAGCAGTTACGGGACAACCTACGAGCAGTACTTC. V and J are TRBV6-5 and TRBJ2-7; maybe TRBD1 (6 bases). Trimming cost V 2 bases and J 2 bases, with 7 bases left between them. Germline V gives CDR1 MNHEY, CDR2 SVGAGI. The CDR3 runs 13 residues.